The clone carrying this T cell receptor beta chain was seen a handful of times. Its antigen is not identified. The data were taken from a study of glioma-infiltrating T cells. Study results and limitations: Above-expected tissue-blood divergence occurred in all gliomas, most in low-grade ones. Tissue and blood shared very few CDR3 sequences.

This CDR3 spans 11 amino acids. Germline trimming cut 6 bases from V and 11 bases from J; bases unmatched to any gene: 8. Germline CDR1 is SQVTM and CDR2 is ANQGSEA. The iRepertoire nested amplicon-rescue multiplex PCR amplified TCR alpha and beta CDR3s from RNA. For one-step reverse transcription and amplification, about 85-400 ng of tissue mRNA or PBMC total RNA was used. TCRdb ran MiXCR on the multiplex PCR reads and lists one entry per CDR3 protein. The sample shows 100,000 to 150,000 distinct CDR3 sequences, roughly 24% of them seen only once. The sequence was collected from a human donor with low-grade glioma or glioblastoma, undergoing nonglioma brain surgery, or in good health (not recorded which). Input material: glioma tissue, nonneoplastic brain tissue, or PBMCs (not recorded which). This chain links TRBV29-1 with TRBJ1-1; TRBD1 agrees at 8 bases. In nucleotides, the CDR3 is TGCAGCGTCGAAACCGGGACAGGCGCTTTCTTT. Translating it yields CSVETGTGAFF.